The 28 T cell receptor beta chains below all came from one sample that was sequenced in a study of control samples from healthy donors and cancer patients. Some clones are missing from TCRdb's copy, which holds only in-frame ones; the method was immunoSEQ multiplex PCR. The data hold 40,000 to 60,000 clones, with 80% to 90% observed a single time. Input material: PBMCs. These receptors were obtained from a woman aged 45 to 65 with lung cancer.

This chain connects TRBV5-4 to TRBJ2-1; D remains ambiguous. The germline V gene encodes CDR1 SGHNT and CDR2 YYREEE (reference sequence). This CDR3 spans 16 amino acids. V was shortened by 4 bases and J by 2 bases, with 16 bases between the two germline ends. CDR3 amino acids: CASSDPTTGTYNEQFF. DNA for the CDR3: TGTGCCAGCAGCGACCCAACTACTGGCACCTACAATGAGCAGTTCTTC.

In its sample, this clone was seen once. This chain connects TRBV13 to TRBJ2-2; D possibly corresponds to TRBD1 (6 bases). This CDR3 region has 14 residues. Germline values: CDR1 PRHDT, CDR2 FYEKMQ (reference sequence). V was clipped by 5 bases and J by 1 base, with 8 bases between them. In DNA form, the CDR3 reads TGTGCCAGCAGCGGCAGGGGGAACACCGGGGAGCTGTTTTTT. Its translation is CASSGRGNTGELFF. Filled out from reference TRBV13 and TRBJ2-2, the complete variable domain reads AAGVIQSPRHLIKEKRETATLKCYPIPRHDTVYWYQQGPGQDPQFLISFYEKMQSDKGSIPDRFSAQQFSDYHSELNMSSLELGDSALYFCASSGRGNTGELFFGEGSRLTVL.

In its sample, this clone was seen once. The chain employs TRBV6-2 or TRBV6-3 and TRBJ1-1; 11 nucleotides agree with TRBD1. After removal of 5 bases from V and 5 bases from J, the junction contained 7 bases not matched to a gene. The CDR3 covers 15 residues. Germline values: CDR1 MNHEY, CDR2 SVGEGT. In DNA form, the CDR3 reads TGTGCCAGCAGTAACCGGGACAGGGGGGGGACTGAAGCTTTCTTT. Translated, it gives CASSNRDRGGTEAFF.

The gene calls are TRBV12-5 and TRBJ2-5; no firm D call. Germline loops: CDR1 LGHNT, CDR2 FRNRAP. The V gene lost 5 bases and the J gene lost 4 bases, with 8 bases spanning the gap. The CDR3 has 12 amino acids. As DNA, the CDR3 is TGTGCTAGTGGTCGGGTAAGAGAGACCCAGTACTTC. It translates to CASGRVRETQYF.

The rearrangement joins TRBV11-3 to TRBJ2-5; tentative D call: TRBD1 (5 bases). V dropped 0 bases and J dropped 2 bases, with 13 bases sitting between them. The CDR3 has 16 amino acids. Germline-derived CDR1 and CDR2 are SGHNT and YENEEA. CDR3 bases: TGTGCCAGCAGCTTAGATCCCGTGACAGCTCAAGAGACCCAGTACTTC. Protein product: CASSLDPVTAQETQYF.

V is TRBV19 and J is TRBJ2-7; 7 bases are a match to TRBD1. Germline CDR1 LNHDA, CDR2 SQIVND (reference sequence). V dropped 6 bases and J dropped 2; count of bases not matched to a gene: 4. This CDR3 contains 13 residues. Written as DNA, the CDR3 is TGTGCCAGTAGCTCGACAGGGCCCTACGAGCAGTACTTC. This gives the protein CASSSTGPYEQYF.

The rearrangement joins TRBV7-8 to TRBJ1-5, with D possibly being TRBD1 (5 bases). CDR3 length: 15 amino acids. Trimming removed 2 bases at V and 1 base at J, with 9 bases between. Germline V CDR1 and CDR2: SGHVS, FQNEAQ. The CDR3 is CASSLKGVSNQPQHF. The CDR3 DNA sequence: TGTGCCAGCAGCTTAAAAGGGGTCAGCAATCAGCCCCAGCATTTT.

A few counts support this clone. The chain combines TRBV28 with TRBJ2-5; D call uncertain. Trimming left V 1 base short and J 0 bases short, with 6 bases between. Germline values: CDR1 MDHEN, CDR2 SYDVKM. The CDR3 length is 14 residues. CDR3 bases: TGTGCCAGCAGTTTATCAGAGGACCAAGAGACCCAGTACTTC. Translated: CASSLSEDQETQYF.

The rearrangement joins TRBV10-1 to TRBJ2-7; D call uncertain. CDR1 and CDR2 from the germline V gene are WNHNN and SYGVQD (reference sequence). V was shortened by 4 bases and J by 6 bases, with 13 bases between the two germline ends. CDR3 size: 13 residues. CDR3 sequence reads: CASSAIGSSEQYF. In DNA form, the CDR3 reads TGCGCCAGCAGTGCAATCGGCTCCAGCGAGCAGTACTTC.

The rearrangement joins TRBV7-2 to TRBJ1-2; 7 nucleotides agree with TRBD1. V gave up 0 bases and J gave up 4 bases; unmatched junction bases: 5. The germline gives CDR1 SGHTA, CDR2 FQGNSA. The CDR3 contains 15 residues. CDR3: CASSLALGQSYGYTF. Here the CDR3 DNA reads TGTGCCAGCAGCTTAGCGCTGGGACAGAGCTATGGCTACACCTTC.

The gene calls are TRBV7-9 and TRBJ2-3; 9 bases agree with TRBD2. J lost 8 bases, V lost 5 bases, and 8 bases had no gene match. The CDR3 extends over 14 amino acids. From germline, CDR1 is SEHNR and CDR2 FQNEAQ (reference sequence). The CDR3 DNA reads as TGTGCCAGCAGCATTAGCGGGGGAGCAGGTACGCAGTATTTT. It encodes CASSISGGAGTQYF.

The rearrangement joins TRBV11-3 to TRBJ1-1; no reliable D call. The V end lost 1 base, the J end lost 2 bases, and 5 bases lay between the germline ends. The CDR3 loop spans 13 amino acids. Germline values: CDR1 SGHNT, CDR2 YENEEA. In DNA form, the CDR3 reads TGTGCCAGCAGCTTAGGAAGCAACACTGAAGCTTTCTTT. As protein: CASSLGSNTEAFF.

The V gene is TRBV7-9, the J gene TRBJ2-7; a weak D match, TRBD2 (6 bases). From germline, CDR1 is SEHNR and CDR2 FQNEAQ (reference sequence). The CDR3 is 12 residues long. V was pared by 5 bases and J by 5 bases, with 10 bases between. CDR3 loop: CASSQGGHEQYF. The CDR3 DNA reads as TGTGCCAGCAGCCAGGGAGGCCACGAGCAGTACTTC.

The chain couples TRBV19 to TRBJ2-3, with 10 bases identical to TRBD2. Per the germline V gene, CDR1 is LNHDA and CDR2 is SQIVND (reference sequence). The V segment lost 6 bases and the J segment 3 bases; nucleotides outside the gene matches: 3. This CDR3 comprises 14 residues. The CDR3 loop reads CASRASGGTDTQYF. DNA of the CDR3: TGTGCCAGTAGGGCTAGCGGGGGAACAGATACGCAGTATTTT.

This chain uses TRBV19 with TRBJ1-2, with D uncertain. Trimming cost V 3 bases and J 7 bases, with 9 bases left between them. The CDR3 is made up of 12 amino acids. Germline assignment: CDR1 LNHDA and CDR2 SQIVND (reference sequence). Written as DNA, the CDR3 is TGTGCCAGTAGTATCGGGTGGGGTGGCTACACCTTC. Residues: CASSIGWGGYTF.

The chain carries TRBV19 and TRBJ1-3; possible D gene TRBD1, 5 bases. The CDR3 is 14 amino acids. Trimming shortened V by 9 bases and J by 0 bases, and 12 bases separated the two germline ends. CDR1 is LNHDA, CDR2 SQIVND, per germline (reference sequence). CDR3 sequence (DNA): TGTGCCAGCACCCCAGGGAGCTCTGGAAACACCATATATTTT. This encodes CASTPGSSGNTIYF. Using reference TRBV19 and TRBJ1-3 for the parts outside the CDR3, the full variable domain is DGGITQSPKYLFRKEGQNVTLSCEQNLNHDAMYWYRQDPGQGLRLIYYSQIVNDFQKGDIAEGYSVSREKKESFPLTVTSAQKNPTAFYLCASTPGSSGNTIYFGEGSWLTVV.

V gene TRBV29-1 combines with J gene TRBJ2-2; 8 bases line up with TRBD1. The CDR3 is made up of 15 amino acids. The germline V gene has CDR1 SQVTM and CDR2 ANQGSEA. V was pared by 6 bases and J by 4 bases, with 10 bases of the junction left unmatched. CDR3 amino acids: CSVTPQGARTGELFF. In nucleotides, the CDR3 is TGCAGCGTCACCCCGCAGGGGGCTCGCACCGGGGAGCTGTTTTTT.

The DNA of the CDR3 is TGTGCCAGCAGTGGGGGGACAGGGTCCACCTACGAGCAGTACTTC. This translates into CASSGGTGSTYEQYF. The chain has TRBV28 and TRBJ2-7; 9 nucleotides agree with TRBD1. The CDR3 is made up of 15 amino acids. CDR1 is MDHEN, CDR2 SYDVKM, per germline. The V gene end was trimmed by 5 bases and the J gene end by 2 bases; junction bases not matched to a gene: 7.

Only one count was recorded for this clone. DNA of the CDR3: TGTGCCACCAGTGATTTAACGGTATCCTATGGCTACACCTTC. It translates to CATSDLTVSYGYTF. The chain couples TRBV24-1 to TRBJ1-2; D unclear. Germline CDR1 is KGHDR and CDR2 is SFDVKD. Trimming took 1 base from V and 4 from J, leaving 9 bases between them. The length of the CDR3 is 14 residues.

This rearrangement joins TRBV5-1 to TRBJ1-5; D is perhaps TRBD1 (5 bases). V was cut by 3 bases and J by 5 bases, with 9 bases left in between. This CDR3 contains 13 residues. Germline values: CDR1 SGHRS, CDR2 YFSETQ. The CDR3 reads CASSWDLDQPQHF. The CDR3 nucleotides read TGCGCCAGCAGCTGGGACCTTGATCAGCCCCAGCATTTT. The complete variable domain, with remaining parts taken from reference TRBV5-1 and TRBJ1-5, reads KAGVTQTPRYLIKTRGQQVTLSCSPISGHRSVSWYQQTPGQGLQFLFEYFSETQRNKGNFPGRFSGRQFSNSRSEMNVSTLELGDSALYLCASSWDLDQPQHFGDGTRLSIL.

The chain is built from TRBV27 and TRBJ2-6; D call uncertain. The V end lost 5 bases, the J end lost 4 bases, and 18 bases lay between the germline ends. This CDR3 is built from 17 residues. Germline V lookup: CDR1 MNHEY, CDR2 SMNVEV (reference sequence). In DNA form, the CDR3 reads TGTGCCAGCAGTCCACGGACGGCGCCTCTCGGGGCCAACGTCCTGACTTTC. Its protein is CASSPRTAPLGANVLTF.

The CDR3 nucleotides are TGTGCCAGCAGCTTAGGAGGAGCGGGGGTTTCCACAGATACGCAGTATTTT. As protein: CASSLGGAGVSTDTQYF. The V and J genes are TRBV7-2 and TRBJ2-3, with TRBD2 matching over 8 bases. CDR3 length: 17 residues. The V gene end was trimmed by 1 base and the J gene end by 2 bases; junction bases not matched to a gene: 8. Germline V gives CDR1 SGHTA, CDR2 FQGNSA. The full variable domain, completed using reference TRBV7-2 and TRBJ2-3, is GAGVSQSPSNKVTEKGKDVELRCDPISGHTALYWYRQSLGQGLEFLIYFQGNSAPDKSGLPSDRFSAERTGGSVSTLTIQRTQQEDSAVYLCASSLGGAGVSTDTQYFGPGTRLTVL.

The chain is built from TRBV6-2 or TRBV6-3 and TRBJ1-2; tentatively, D is TRBD1 (6 bases). Trimming left V 6 bases short and J 8 bases short, with 16 bases between. Germline assignment: CDR1 MNHEY and CDR2 SVGEGT. The CDR3 consists of 13 residues. CDR3 amino acids: CASSRDTRRGYTF. The CDR3 DNA follows: TGTGCCAGCAGCCGGGACACCCGTCGGGGCTACACCTTC.

The chain carries TRBV7-3 and TRBJ1-1; a weak D match, TRBD1 (5 bases). The length of the CDR3 is 15 residues. Trimming cost V 2 bases and J 4 bases, with 14 bases left between them. From germline, CDR1 is SGHTA and CDR2 FQGTGA. CDR3: CASSLFPTEGTEAFF. As DNA, the CDR3 is TGTGCCAGCAGCTTATTCCCGACAGAGGGCACTGAAGCTTTCTTT.

V usage is TRBV7-2 and J usage is TRBJ2-7; D may be TRBD2 (5 bases). Trimming took 4 bases from V and 2 from J, leaving 12 bases between them. The CDR3 totals 14 residues. Germline V gives CDR1 SGHTA, CDR2 FQGNSA. The CDR3 spells CASSSGAGTYEQYF. The CDR3 DNA sequence: TGTGCCAGCAGCTCGGGTGCCGGGACCTACGAGCAGTACTTC.

The V gene is TRBV4-3, the J gene TRBJ1-4; 7 nucleotides match TRBD1. The CDR3 sequence is 15 residues long. From germline, CDR1 is LGHNA and CDR2 YSLEER. V shed 4 bases, J shed 5 bases, and the junction held 7 bases outside the gene matches. CDR3 amino acids: CASSRNRGRNEKLFF. For the CDR3, the DNA is TGCGCCAGCAGCCGGAACAGGGGAAGGAATGAAAAACTGTTTTTT.

The rearrangement uses TRBV24-1 and TRBJ1-2; no definite D call. Deletions cut 3 bases from V and 1 base from J, with 5 bases between. In germline, CDR1 is KGHDR, CDR2 SFDVKD. This CDR3 has 13 residues. CDR3 residues: CATSDGHNYGYTF. Written as DNA, the CDR3 is TGTGCCACCAGTGATGGGCATAACTATGGCTACACCTTC.

The chain has TRBV7-9 and TRBJ1-2; D is unresolved. In germline, CDR1 is SEHNR, CDR2 FQNEAQ (reference sequence). The CDR3 loop spans 12 amino acids. Trimming stripped 7 bases from V and 6 bases from J, with 12 bases between. The CDR3 DNA is TGTGCCAGCACCCGGACGGGGAATGGCTACACCTTC. As protein: CASTRTGNGYTF. Combining the CDR3 with reference TRBV7-9 and TRBJ1-2 gives the whole variable domain DTGVSQNPRHKITKRGQNVTFRCDPISEHNRLYWYRQTLGQGPEFLTYFQNEAQLEKSRLLSDRFSAERPKGSFSTLEIQRTEQGDSAMYLCASTRTGNGYTFGSGTRLTVV.